What follows is one TCR beta chain and its context. Sequenced by immunoSEQ multiplex PCR; TCRdb stores in-frame clones only, minus some. The repertoire holds around 43,000 clones, with almost 95% as singletons. Trimming shortened V by 3 bases and J by 0 bases, and 12 bases separated the two germline ends. This CDR3 has 16 residues. Per the germline V gene, CDR1 is LNHDA and CDR2 is SQIVND (reference sequence). The data belong to a study of T cell changes during pregnancy in multiple sclerosis. The chain joins TRBV19 to TRBJ1-3; TRBD1 is a possible D gene (5 bases). Sequenced material: CD4+ T cells from peripheral blood mononuclear cells, taken before pregnancy. The sequence came from a female donor with multiple sclerosis, enrolled in a pregnancy study. CDR3 bases: TGTGCCAGTAGTATGGTGCAGGGCAACTCTGGAAACACCATATATTTT. This codes for CASSMVQGNSGNTIYF. The full variable domain, its missing parts supplied by reference TRBV19 and TRBJ1-3, is DGGITQSPKYLFRKEGQNVTLSCEQNLNHDAMYWYRQDPGQGLRLIYYSQIVNDFQKGDIAEGYSVSREKKESFPLTVTSAQKNPTAFYLCASSMVQGNSGNTIYFGEGSWLTVV.